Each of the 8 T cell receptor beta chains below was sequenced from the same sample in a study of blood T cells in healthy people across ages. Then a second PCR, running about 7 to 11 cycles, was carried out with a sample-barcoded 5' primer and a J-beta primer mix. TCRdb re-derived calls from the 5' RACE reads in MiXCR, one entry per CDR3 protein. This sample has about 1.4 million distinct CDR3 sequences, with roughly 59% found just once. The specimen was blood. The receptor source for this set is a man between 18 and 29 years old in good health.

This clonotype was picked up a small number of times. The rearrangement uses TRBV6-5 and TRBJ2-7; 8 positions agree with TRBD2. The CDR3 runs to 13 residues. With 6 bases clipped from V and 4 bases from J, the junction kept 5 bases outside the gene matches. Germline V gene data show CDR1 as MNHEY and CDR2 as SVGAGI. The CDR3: CASRLAAWYEQYF. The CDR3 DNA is TGTGCCAGCAGACTAGCGGCGTGGTACGAGCAGTACTTC.

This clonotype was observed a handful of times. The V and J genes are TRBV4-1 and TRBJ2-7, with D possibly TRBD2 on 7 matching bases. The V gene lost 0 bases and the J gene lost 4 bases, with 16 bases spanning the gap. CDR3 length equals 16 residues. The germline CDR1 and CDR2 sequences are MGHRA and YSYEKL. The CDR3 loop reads CASSQESYREGYEQYF. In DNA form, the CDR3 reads TGCGCCAGCAGCCAAGAGTCTTACAGGGAGGGGTACGAGCAGTACTTC.

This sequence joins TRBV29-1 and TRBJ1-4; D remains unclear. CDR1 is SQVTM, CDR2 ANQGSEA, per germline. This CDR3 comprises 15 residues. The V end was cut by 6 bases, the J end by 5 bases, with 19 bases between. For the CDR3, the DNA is TGCAGCGTACTAGCCAGGTGGGAGCTCAATGAAAAACTGTTTTTT. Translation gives CSVLARWELNEKLFF.

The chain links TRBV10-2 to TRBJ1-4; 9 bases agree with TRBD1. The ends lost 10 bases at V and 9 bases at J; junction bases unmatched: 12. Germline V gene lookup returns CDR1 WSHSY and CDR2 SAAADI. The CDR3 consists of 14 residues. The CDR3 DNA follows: TGCGCCACCGCGGAACAGGGGGCGTTTCAAAAACTGTTTTTT. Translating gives CATAEQGAFQKLFF.

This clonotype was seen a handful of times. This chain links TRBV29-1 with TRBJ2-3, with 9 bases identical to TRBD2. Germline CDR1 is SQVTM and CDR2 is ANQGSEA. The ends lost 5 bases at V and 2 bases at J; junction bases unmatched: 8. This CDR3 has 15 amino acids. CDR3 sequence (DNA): TGCAGCGTTTTAGAGACTAGCGGAACCACAGATACGCAGTATTTT. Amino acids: CSVLETSGTTDTQYF.

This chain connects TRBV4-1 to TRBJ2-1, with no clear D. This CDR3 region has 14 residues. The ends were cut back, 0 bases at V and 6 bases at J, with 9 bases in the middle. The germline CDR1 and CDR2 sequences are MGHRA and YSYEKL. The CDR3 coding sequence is TGCGCCAGCAGCCAAGAATGGAGTAGCAATGAGCAGTTCTTC. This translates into CASSQEWSSNEQFF.

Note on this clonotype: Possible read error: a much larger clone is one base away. This CDR3 is CSVEGERTYEQYF. The CDR3 DNA sequence: TGCAGCGTTGAAGGGGAGCGGACCTACGAGCAGTACTTC. This chain connects TRBV29-1 to TRBJ2-7; a weak D match, TRBD2 (5 bases). The CDR3 sequence is 13 residues long. V lost 1 base, J lost 2 bases, and 9 bases lay in between. Germline V gene lookup returns CDR1 SQVTM and CDR2 ANQGSEA.

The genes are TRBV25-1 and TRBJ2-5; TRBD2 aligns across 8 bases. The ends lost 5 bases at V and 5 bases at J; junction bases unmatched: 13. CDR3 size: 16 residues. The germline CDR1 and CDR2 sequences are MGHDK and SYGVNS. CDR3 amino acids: CASSSFQREKGETQYF. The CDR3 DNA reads TGTGCCAGCAGTAGCTTCCAGCGGGAGAAGGGCGAGACCCAGTACTTC.